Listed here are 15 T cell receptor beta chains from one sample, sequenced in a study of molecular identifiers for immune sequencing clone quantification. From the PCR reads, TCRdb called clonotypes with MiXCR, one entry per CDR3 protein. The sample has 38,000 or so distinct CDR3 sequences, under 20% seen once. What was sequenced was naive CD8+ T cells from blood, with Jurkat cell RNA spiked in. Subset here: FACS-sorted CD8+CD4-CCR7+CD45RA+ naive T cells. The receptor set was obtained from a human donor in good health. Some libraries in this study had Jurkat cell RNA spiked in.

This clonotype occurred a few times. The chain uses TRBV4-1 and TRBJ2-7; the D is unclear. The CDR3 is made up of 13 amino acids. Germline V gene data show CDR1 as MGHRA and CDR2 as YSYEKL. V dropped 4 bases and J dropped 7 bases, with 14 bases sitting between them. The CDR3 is CASSPGSLGEQYF. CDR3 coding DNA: TGCGCCAGCAGCCCAGGAAGCTTGGGGGAGCAGTACTTC.

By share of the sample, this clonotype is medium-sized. CDR3 sequence (DNA): TGTGCCAGCAGCTTAGTGGACAGGAGGGACATTCAGTACTTC. Its protein is CASSLVDRRDIQYF. The J gene is TRBJ2-4, the V gene TRBV7-9, with a tentative D call TRBD1 (7 bases). The CDR3 is 14 amino acids. The V gene's germline CDR1 is SEHNR and CDR2 FQNEAQ (reference sequence). V was cut by 1 base and J by 8 bases, with 12 bases left in between.

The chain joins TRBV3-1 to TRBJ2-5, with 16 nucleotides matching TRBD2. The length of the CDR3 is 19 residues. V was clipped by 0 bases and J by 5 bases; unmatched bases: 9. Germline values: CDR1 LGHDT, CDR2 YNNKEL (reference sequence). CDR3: CASSQEPGLAGGPAETQYF. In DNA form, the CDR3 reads TGTGCCAGCAGCCAAGAACCGGGACTAGCGGGAGGGCCGGCGGAGACCCAGTACTTC.

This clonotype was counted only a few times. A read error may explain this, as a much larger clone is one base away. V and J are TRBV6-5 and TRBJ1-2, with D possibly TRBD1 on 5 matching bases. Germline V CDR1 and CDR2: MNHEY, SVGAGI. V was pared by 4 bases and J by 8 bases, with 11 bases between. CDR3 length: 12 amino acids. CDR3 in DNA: TGTGCCAGCAGTTCGGTAGGGGTCGGCTACACCTTC. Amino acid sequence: CASSSVGVGYTF.

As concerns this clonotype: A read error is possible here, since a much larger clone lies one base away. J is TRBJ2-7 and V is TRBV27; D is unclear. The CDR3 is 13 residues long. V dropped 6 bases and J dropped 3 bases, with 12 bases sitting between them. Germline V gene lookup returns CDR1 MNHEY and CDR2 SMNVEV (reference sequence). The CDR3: CASSSGVYYEQYF. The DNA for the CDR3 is TGTGCCAGCAGCTCTGGGGTGTACTACGAGCAGTACTTC.

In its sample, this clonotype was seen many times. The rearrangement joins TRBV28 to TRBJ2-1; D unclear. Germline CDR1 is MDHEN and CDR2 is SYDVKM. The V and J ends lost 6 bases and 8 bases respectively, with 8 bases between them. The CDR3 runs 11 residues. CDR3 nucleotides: TGTGCCAGCAGCGTGGCCGATGAGCAGTTCTTC. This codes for CASSVADEQFF. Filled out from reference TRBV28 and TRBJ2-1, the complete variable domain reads DVKVTQSSRYLVKRTGEKVFLECVQDMDHENMFWYRQDPGLGLRLIYFSYDVKMKEKGDIPEGYSVSREKKERFSLILESASTNQTSMYLCASSVADEQFFGPGTRLTVL.

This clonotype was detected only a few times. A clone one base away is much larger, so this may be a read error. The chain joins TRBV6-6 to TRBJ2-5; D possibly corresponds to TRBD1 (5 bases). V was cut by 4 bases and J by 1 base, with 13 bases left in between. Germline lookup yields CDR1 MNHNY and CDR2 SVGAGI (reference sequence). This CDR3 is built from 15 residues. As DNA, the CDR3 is TGTGCCAGCAGTTGCTCTCCCAGGGCCCAAGAGACCCAGTACTTC. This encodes CASSCSPRAQETQYF.

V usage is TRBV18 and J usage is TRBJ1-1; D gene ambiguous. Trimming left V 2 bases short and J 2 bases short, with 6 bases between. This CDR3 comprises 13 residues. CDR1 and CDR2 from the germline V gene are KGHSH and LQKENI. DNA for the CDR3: TGTGCCAGCTCACCAGCAACAAACACTGAAGCTTTCTTT. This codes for CASSPATNTEAFF.

CDR3 DNA: TGTGCCAGTAGTTATGGGATCCAAGCTTTCTTT. This translates into CASSYGIQAFF. V usage is TRBV19 and J usage is TRBJ1-1; D remains unclear. V lost 5 bases and J 9 bases, leaving 10 bases between the germline ends. There are 11 residues in the CDR3. The germline V gene encodes CDR1 LNHDA and CDR2 SQIVND (reference sequence).

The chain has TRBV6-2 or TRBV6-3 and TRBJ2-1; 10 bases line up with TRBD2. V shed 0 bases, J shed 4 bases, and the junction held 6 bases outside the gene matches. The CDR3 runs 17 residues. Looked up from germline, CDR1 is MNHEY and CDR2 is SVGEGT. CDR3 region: CASSYSTSGWQYNEQFF. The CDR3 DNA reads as TGTGCCAGCAGTTACTCGACTAGCGGGTGGCAGTACAATGAGCAGTTCTTC.

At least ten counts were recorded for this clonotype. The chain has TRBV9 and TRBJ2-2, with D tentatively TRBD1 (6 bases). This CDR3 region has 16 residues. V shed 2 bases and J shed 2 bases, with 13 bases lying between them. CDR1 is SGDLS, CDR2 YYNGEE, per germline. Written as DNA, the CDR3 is TGTGCCAGCAGCGTGGTCGGGACACTTAACACCGGGGAGCTGTTTTTT. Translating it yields CASSVVGTLNTGELFF.

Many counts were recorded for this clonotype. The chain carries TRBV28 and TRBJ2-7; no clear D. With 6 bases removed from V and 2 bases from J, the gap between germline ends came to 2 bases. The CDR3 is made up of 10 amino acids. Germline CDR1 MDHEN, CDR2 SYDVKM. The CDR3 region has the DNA TGTGCCAGCAGCACCTACGAGCAGTACTTC. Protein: CASSTYEQYF. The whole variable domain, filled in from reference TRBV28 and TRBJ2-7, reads DVKVTQSSRYLVKRTGEKVFLECVQDMDHENMFWYRQDPGLGLRLIYFSYDVKMKEKGDIPEGYSVSREKKERFSLILESASTNQTSMYLCASSTYEQYFGPGTRLTVT.

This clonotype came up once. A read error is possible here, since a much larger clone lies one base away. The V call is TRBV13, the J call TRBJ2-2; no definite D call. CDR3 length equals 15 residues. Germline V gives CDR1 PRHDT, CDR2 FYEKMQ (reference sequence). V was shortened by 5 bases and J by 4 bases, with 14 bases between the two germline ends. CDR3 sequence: CASSPTREPTGELFF. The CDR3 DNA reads TGTGCCAGCAGCCCCACAAGGGAACCCACCGGGGAGCTGTTTTTT.

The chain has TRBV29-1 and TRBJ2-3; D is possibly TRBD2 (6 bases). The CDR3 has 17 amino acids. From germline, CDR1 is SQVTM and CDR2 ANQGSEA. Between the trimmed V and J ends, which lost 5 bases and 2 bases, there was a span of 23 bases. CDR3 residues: CSVNLAGPTLLTDTQYF. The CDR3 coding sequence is TGCAGCGTTAATTTGGCGGGACCGACGTTACTCACAGATACGCAGTATTTT.

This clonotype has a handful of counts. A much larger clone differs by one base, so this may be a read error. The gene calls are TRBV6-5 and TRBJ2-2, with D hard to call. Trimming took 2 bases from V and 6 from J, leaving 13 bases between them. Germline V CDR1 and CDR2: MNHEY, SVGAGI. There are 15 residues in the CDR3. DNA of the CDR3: TGTGCCAGCAGTTACCTGGACCCAAACGCCGGGGAGCTGTTTTTT. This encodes CASSYLDPNAGELFF.